The subject of this entry is one T cell receptor beta chain. Its antigen is unknown. Time point specified: pre-treatment sample, taken before nivolumab and TIL therapy. Pleural nodules or supraclavicular lymph nodes made up most of the excised metastases sampled. Tumors were harvested before any PD-1/PD-L1 blockade. This was the immunoSEQ v3 assay. Survey-level samples got some 2 million read pairs; deep-level samples got about 4.5-6.5 million. Assay used: immunoSEQ multiplex PCR; TCRdb lists only in-frame clones, some missing. Found here are about 10,000 clones, 50% to 60% of them singletons; the top ten hold approximately 13%. The data are from a study of TIL therapy for anti-PD-1-resistant metastatic lung cancer. Regarding the study as a whole: Compared with baseline intratumoral T cells, expanded TIL cultures were more clonal and less diverse (approximately 6.6% vs 31%).

The CDR3 has 14 residues. Germline CDR1 and CDR2: MNHEY and SVGAGI. V was pared by 10 bases and J by 6 bases, with 21 bases between. Specimen: tumor tissue, collected at baseline. This sequence was found in a person aged 30 to 80 with non-small cell lung cancer. The rearrangement joins TRBV6-5 to TRBJ1-2; possible D gene TRBD1, 5 bases. CDR3: CATKSGGDFNGYTF. As DNA, the CDR3 is TGTGCCACCAAAAGTGGGGGGGACTTTAATGGCTACACCTTC.